This T cell receptor (beta chain) was recovered during a study of T cell responses to AZD1222 COVID-19 vaccine listed by TCRdb under 2021. Notes on the research overall: AZD1222 recipients with second doses at about 4 weeks or about 12 weeks were pooled, because spike-specific TCR depth and breadth did not differ between schedules. TCR sequencing covered about 230 trial participants: 200 to 210 given two doses of AZD1222 and some 25 given two doses of MenACWY control vaccine. Enrollment into the trials was organized by age into subgroups of 18-55, 56-69 and 70-plus years, and those subgroups contained approximately 150, 30 and 60 TCR-sequenced participants, respectively.

The CDR3 regions of human TCRbeta chains were analyzed by immunosequencing. Under the source paper's analysis protocol: TCRs in the repertoires were matched against a reference library of SARS-CoV-2-specific TCRs that had been generated with the MIRA antigen-specificity platform. Breadth meant the fraction of unique TCRs that were SARS-CoV-2-associated, whereas depth meant the fraction of total T cells that were SARS-CoV-2-associated. Using the MIRA data, every spike-specific TCR was mapped to the spike region that the TCR reacted to and assigned to either a CD4 or a CD8 class. Log10-transformed breadth and depth values were compared by one-way ANOVA with Sidak's multiple comparisons tests. TCRdb provides this immuneACCESS table in a form limited to in-frame rearrangements. Some clones are lacking; in checked studies, under half of them reflect an unresolved V gene, and why the rest are absent is not known. V and J calls plus clone size are reproduced from that table; the DNA served to infer D and trimming. The sample table holds 95,000 to 130,000 clones, of which 85% to 95% were seen once. The top ten clones comprise under 3.5% of the sample.

The sample's time point label, in plain terms: baseline before first vaccination. Vaccinee samples came from UK trials COV001 and COV002, including a single-blind randomized controlled phase 2/3 trial of AZD1222 (ChAdOx1 nCoV-19) in healthy adults. Trial participant PBMC samples were collected at day 0 and day 28 after the second dose for TCRbeta chain sequencing. CDR1 and CDR2 are drawn from the germline V gene: SNHLY, FYNNEI. Counted from cysteine to phenylalanine, this CDR3 has 15 amino acids. Just the 45-base CDR3 DNA is kept, in frame starting at base 1. V loses 0 bases, J loses 5 bases, and the germline ends lie 11 bases apart. What the work shows at the level of the full study, not this receptor alone: After two AZD1222 doses, spike-specific TCR breadth and depth were significantly higher than at day 0 and than in MenACWY recipients. CD4 TCRs associated with the vaccine covered the entire spike protein, and the dominant responses were in regions 160-218 and 743-854. In the small 56-69-year group, the increase in depth fell short of significance, most likely because of low power. Participants were mostly white British and included more females than males, and it was suggested by the authors that clonal diversity may have been underestimated. Conclusions about previously exposed vaccinees are limited because only six or seven AZD1222 recipients were SARS-CoV-2 seropositive at baseline. Because no day 14 peak-response samples were available, repertoires were characterized only after the peak T cell response. Epitopes outside the regions mutated in the B.1.351 and B.1.1.7 variants were reportedly recognized by nearly half of the unique spike-specific TCRs.

With regard to this clone: The target of this receptor is not known. Base-call qualities are not available, and no considerably larger clone is one nucleotide away.

The rearrangement joined TRBV2 to TRBJ2-4; perhaps TRBD1 is the D gene, with 6 bases matching. This specimen consisted of peripheral blood, obtained on day 0 of AZD1222 vaccination. The receptor's source is an adult in good health. The base sequence is TGTGCCAGCAGTGAAGCGAGAACAGGGCAAAACATTCAGTACTTC. Its translation is CASSEARTGQNIQYF.